Listed below are T cell receptor beta chains from one sample, sequenced in a study of cytomegalovirus exposure and HLA in healthy donors. Only in-frame clones appear in the TCRdb table, and some are missing; sequencing was by immunoSEQ multiplex PCR. This table holds about 150,000 clones, roughly four fifths found once. The specimen sequenced was PBMCs. The receptor set was obtained from a man aged 25-45 years in good health and CMV-seropositive. CDR3s include the opening cysteine and the closing phenylalanine or tryptophan. A D gene is named only where the DNA matches it firmly. Only part of the rows carry a size: once, few, many, or a class if the clone is expanded.

clone size	V gene	J gene	D gene	CDR3 protein	CDR3 DNA
once	TRBV27	TRBJ1-2	TRBD1	CASSPLARGLEGYTF	TGTGCCAGCAGCCCTCTCGCCAGGGGGCTAGAAGGCTACACCTTC
-	TRBV7-9	TRBJ2-7	TRBD2	CASSLGLAAPYEQYF	TGTGCCAGCAGCTTAGGTCTAGCGGCGCCCTACGAGCAGTACTTC
-	TRBV28	TRBJ2-4	-	CASSLTGTTKNIQYF	TGTGCCAGCAGTCTTACAGGGACGACCAAAAACATTCAGTACTTC
-	TRBV30	TRBJ2-1	TRBD1	CAWSWTGATLGEQFF	TGTGCCTGGAGTTGGACAGGAGCCACGCTGGGTGAGCAGTTCTTC
-	TRBV9	TRBJ1-4	TRBD1	CASNRQGSNEKLFF	TGTGCCAGCAACCGACAGGGGTCTAATGAAAAACTGTTTTTT
-	TRBV27	TRBJ1-3	TRBD1	CASSAFGTGNGNTIYF	TGTGCCAGCAGTGCGTTCGGGACAGGCAACGGAAACACCATATATTTT
few	TRBV7-9	TRBJ1-2	-	CASSFPGFGYTF	TGTGCCAGCAGCTTCCCGGGATTCGGCTACACCTTC
-	TRBV7-2	TRBJ2-1	TRBD2	CASSLATSGGSYEQFF	TGTGCCAGCAGCTTAGCTACTAGCGGGGGATCATATGAGCAGTTCTTC
-	TRBV7-2	TRBJ1-2	-	CASSPNVWGVLNYGYTF	TGTGCCAGCAGCCCGAATGTATGGGGGGTTCTTAACTATGGCTACACCTTC
-	TRBV2	TRBJ2-7	-	CATAAQYEQYF	TGTGCCACTGCGGCCCAATACGAGCAGTACTTC
once	TRBV11-3	TRBJ2-4	-	CASSSSESLAKNIQYF	TGTGCCAGCAGCTCGAGCGAGAGCTTAGCCAAAAACATTCAGTACTTC
-	TRBV5-1	TRBJ2-5	TRBD2	CASSWRRGGRETQYF	TGCGCCAGCAGCTGGCGGCGGGGGGGCCGAGAGACCCAGTACTTC
-	TRBV19	TRBJ2-5	TRBD2	CASSMRLAGDQETQYF	TGTGCCAGTAGTATGAGACTAGCGGGAGATCAAGAGACCCAGTACTTC
-	TRBV13	TRBJ2-3	-	CASSLPTERLDTQYF	TGTGCCAGCAGCTTACCCACGGAGCGATTAGATACGCAGTATTTT
-	TRBV27	TRBJ1-5	-	CASSIGTLSNQPQHF	TGTGCCAGCAGTATCGGGACTTTAAGCAATCAGCCCCAGCATTTT
few	TRBV7-8	TRBJ2-1	-	CASSFDSNEQFF	TGTGCCAGCAGCTTCGACAGCAATGAGCAGTTCTTC
few	TRBV5-1	TRBJ1-6	-	CASSLVGGTPLHF	TGCGCCAGCAGCTTGGTGGGGGGGACACCCCTCCACTTT
many	TRBV5-4	TRBJ2-3	-	CASSFRGPSTDTQYF	TGTGCCAGCAGCTTTAGGGGCCCTAGCACAGATACGCAGTATTTT
-	TRBV27	TRBJ1-5	-	CASSFFGPNQPQHF	TGTGCCAGCAGTTTCTTTGGGCCCAATCAGCCCCAGCATTTT
few	TRBV18	TRBJ2-7	TRBD1	CASSLRDSSFSVEQYF	TGTGCCAGCTCACTACGGGACAGCTCCTTCTCAGTGGAGCAGTACTTC
once	TRBV18	TRBJ2-3	TRBD2	CASSRTGTSGWDTQYF	TGTGCCAGCTCACGCACAGGGACTAGCGGTTGGGATACGCAGTATTTT
few	TRBV6-5	TRBJ2-5	-	CASSYSGLQETQYF	TGTGCCAGCAGTTACTCGGGACTTCAAGAGACCCAGTACTTC
-	TRBV15	TRBJ2-7	-	CATSRDRTFYEQYF	TGTGCCACCAGCAGAGATCGGACATTCTACGAGCAGTACTTC
-	TRBV6-1	TRBJ2-3	TRBD1	CASSESFEGAGTQYF	TGTGCCAGCAGTGAATCATTTGAGGGGGCAGGTACGCAGTATTTT
-	TRBV13	TRBJ1-2	TRBD1	CASSSSQGAPTNYGYTF	TGTGCCAGCAGCTCTTCACAGGGGGCCCCGACTAACTATGGCTACACCTTC
once	TRBV7-2	TRBJ1-1	-	CASSLELGQEAFF	TGTGCCAGCAGCTTAGAATTAGGACAAGAAGCTTTCTTT
-	TRBV15	TRBJ1-1	-	CATSSRAGGTEAFF	TGTGCCACCAGCAGTCGAGCGGGAGGCACTGAAGCTTTCTTT
few	TRBV28	TRBJ2-7	-	CASMSRDIFYEQYF	TGTGCCAGCATGTCGCGAGATATTTTCTACGAGCAGTACTTC
-	TRBV5-6	TRBJ2-7	TRBD1	CASSLRGQGHYEQYF	TGTGCCAGCAGCTTGAGGGGACAGGGGCACTACGAGCAGTACTTC
-	TRBV10-1	TRBJ1-2	TRBD1	CASLRDRENYGYTF	TGCGCCAGCCTCCGAGACAGGGAGAACTATGGCTACACCTTC
-	TRBV11-2	TRBJ2-2	-	CASIQGLGELFF	TGTGCCAGCATCCAGGGGTTAGGGGAGCTGTTTTTT
-	TRBV5-6	TRBJ2-2	TRBD2	CASSLWIGASGGDTGELFF	TGTGCCAGCAGCTTGTGGATCGGGGCCTCCGGGGGGGACACCGGGGAGCTGTTTTTT
once	TRBV5-1	TRBJ1-6	TRBD1	CASSLEATGVSPLHF	TGCGCCAGCAGCTTGGAAGCGACAGGGGTTTCACCCCTCCACTTT
-	TRBV6-6	TRBJ2-6	-	CASSFISGANGLTF	TGTGCCAGCAGTTTCATCTCTGGGGCCAACGGCCTGACTTTC
-	TRBV7-9	TRBJ1-6	-	CASSLSSYNSPLHF	TGTGCCAGCAGCTTGAGCTCCTATAATTCACCCCTCCACTTT
-	TRBV5-1	TRBJ1-1	TRBD1	CASSRTGVSTEAFF	TGCGCCAGCAGCAGAACAGGGGTCAGCACTGAAGCTTTCTTT
-	TRBV11-2	TRBJ1-1	-	CASSLPNPPVANTEAFF	TGTGCCAGCAGCCTCCCCAATCCCCCGGTAGCGAACACTGAAGCTTTCTTT
-	TRBV19	TRBJ1-5	TRBD1	CASSQQGNQPQHF	TGTGCCAGTAGCCAACAGGGGAATCAGCCCCAGCATTTT
-	TRBV11-3	TRBJ2-1	-	CASSLRGFHEQFF	TGTGCCAGCAGCTTACGGGGGTTCCATGAGCAGTTCTTC
once	TRBV18	TRBJ2-7	TRBD1	CASSSTTGGLDEQYF	TGTGCCAGCTCATCTACGACAGGGGGCCTCGACGAGCAGTACTTC
-	TRBV6-5	TRBJ2-7	TRBD1	CASTQGGQGHYEQYF	TGTGCCAGCACCCAGGGGGGACAGGGTCACTACGAGCAGTACTTC
-	TRBV7-2	TRBJ2-2	-	CASSNQGAGELFF	TGTGCCAGCAGCAACCAGGGCGCCGGGGAGCTGTTTTTT